This T cell receptor beta chain was documented in a study of blood T cell repertoires in COVID-19. Study as a whole: Material from acute and convalescent COVID-19 was sourced from the United States, Italy and Spain. T cells, B-cell-depleted T cells, or PBMCs supplied cDNA or gDNA.

With 5 bases removed from V and 3 bases from J, the gap between germline ends came to 14 bases. The CDR3 has 14 residues. Per germline, CDR1 SEHNR and CDR2 FQNEAQ (reference sequence). As processed by the authors: It was from reference gene primer amplification that nucleated cell counts were estimated. Sequencing was performed with immunoSEQ multiplex PCR; in TCRdb, only in-frame clones are kept and a portion is missing. The V and J calls and clone size are taken from that table; D and trimming were inferred from the DNA. The repertoire holds about 210,000 clones, with about 91% as singletons. Sequencing was carried out using peripheral blood. The chain recombines TRBV7-9 with TRBJ2-7; a weak D match, TRBD2 (5 bases). This sequence originates from a man under 40 with acute or convalescent COVID-19. CDR3 sequence: CASSSRGFHYEQYF. DNA of the CDR3: TGTGCCAGCAGCAGCCGGGGTTTCCACTACGAGCAGTACTTC.